A single sample is the source of the 18 T cell receptor beta chains below, sequenced in a study of PD-L1 blockade in urothelial cancer. The table came from immunoSEQ multiplex PCR; TCRdb's copy has only in-frame clones and leaves some out. The sample yields about 50,000 clones, 84% seen once. The time point: pretreatment peripheral blood. The sequenced sample was PBMCs, obtained around atezolizumab (anti-PD-L1) treatment. The receptors were gathered from a man aged 65 to 85 with urothelial cancer.

The chain joins TRBV5-5 to TRBJ2-1; D may be TRBD1 (6 bases). Germline CDR1 reads SGHKS; CDR2 reads YYEKEE (reference sequence). Trimming took off 4 bases at V and 4 bases at J, with 9 bases between the two ends. CDR3 length: 13 residues. The CDR3 is CASSPRGYNEQFF. CDR3 sequence (DNA): TGTGCCAGCAGCCCCAGGGGATACAATGAGCAGTTCTTC.

J is TRBJ1-3 and V is TRBV21-1; TRBD1 was called by the table and not checked on the DNA. TRBV21-1 is assigned pseudogene status. The CDR3 is 18 amino acids. Here the CDR3 reads CASSKSLDRNRGRNTIYF. The CDR3 DNA is TGTGCCAGCAGCAAGAGCCTTGATAGGAACAGGGGGCGAAACACCATATATTTT.

The chain combines TRBV5-5 with TRBJ1-1; D call uncertain. Per germline, CDR1 SGHKS and CDR2 YYEKEE (reference sequence). The CDR3 covers 15 residues. Trimming took 3 bases from V and 5 from J, leaving 17 bases between them. The CDR3 DNA follows: TGTGCCAGCAGCTCGGATGGGCGCTCGGGGACTGAAGCTTTCTTT. Residues: CASSSDGRSGTEAFF.

V usage is TRBV5-4 and J usage is TRBJ2-2; TRBD1 matches at 9 bases. J gave up 7 bases and V 2 bases, and 3 bases lay outside the gene matches. The CDR3 totals 14 residues. The V gene's germline CDR1 is SGHNT and CDR2 YYREEE (reference sequence). Here the CDR3 reads CASSLGTGIGELFF. The DNA of the CDR3 is TGTGCCAGCAGCTTAGGGACAGGGATCGGGGAGCTGTTTTTT.

This chain joins TRBV7-2 and TRBJ2-7; a possible D gene is TRBD1 (6 bases). The CDR3 is 16 residues long. Germline lookup yields CDR1 SGHTA and CDR2 FQGNSA. V gave up 0 bases and J gave up 2 bases, with 14 bases separating them. The CDR3 sequence: CASSLASTTGTYEQYF. CDR3 coding DNA: TGTGCCAGCAGCTTAGCTAGTACTACAGGGACCTACGAGCAGTACTTC.

V and J are TRBV7-2 and TRBJ2-3; 7 positions agree with TRBD2. This CDR3 is 19 amino acids long. V shed 3 bases, J shed 4 bases, and the junction held 19 bases outside the gene matches. Germline CDR1 and CDR2: SGHTA and FQGNSA. The CDR3 DNA reads as TGTGCCAGCAGCTTCCGCAGCGGGGTTTGGGTCCGCACCCCAGATACGCAGTATTTT. It specifies CASSFRSGVWVRTPDTQYF.

The chain uses TRBV5-1 and TRBJ2-6; TRBD2 agrees at 9 bases. The CDR3 loop spans 18 amino acids. Germline V gives CDR1 SGHRS, CDR2 YFSETQ. With 3 bases clipped from V and 0 bases from J, the junction kept 7 bases outside the gene matches. The CDR3 DNA reads TGCGCCAGCAGCTACCTAGCGGGGCCCAGCTCTGGGGCCAACGTCCTGACTTTC. It codes for CASSYLAGPSSGANVLTF.

J is TRBJ2-7 and V is TRBV5-4, with 10 positions matching TRBD2. This CDR3 has 16 amino acids. Germline lookup yields CDR1 SGHNT and CDR2 YYREEE (reference sequence). With 2 bases clipped from V and 1 base from J, the junction kept 6 bases outside the gene matches. CDR3 region: CASSLSGTSDSYEQYF. The CDR3 nucleotides are TGTGCCAGCAGCTTAAGCGGGACTAGCGATTCCTACGAGCAGTACTTC.

This chain joins TRBV7-7 and TRBJ1-3; 11 bases fit TRBD1. Germline trimming cut 11 bases from V and 1 base from J; bases unmatched to any gene: 7. This CDR3 has 15 amino acids. CDR1 is SSHAT, CDR2 FNYEAQ, per germline (reference sequence). The CDR3 loop reads CAVRDRGDSGNTIYF. Written as DNA, the CDR3 is TGTGCCGTCCGGGACAGGGGGGATTCTGGAAACACCATATATTTT.

The chain is built from TRBV5-4 and TRBJ2-3; 9 nucleotides line up with TRBD2. The length of the CDR3 is 16 residues. The junction had 6 bases not matched to a gene; V was cut back by 0 bases and J by 4 bases. Germline V gene lookup returns CDR1 SGHNT and CDR2 YYREEE (reference sequence). CDR3 sequence (DNA): TGTGCCAGCAGCTTGGAAGGCGGGAGGGGCCCAGATACGCAGTATTTT. This translates into CASSLEGGRGPDTQYF.

The count of this clone is one. Written as DNA, the CDR3 is TGTGCCAGCAGCTTAGGCGGTTCCGGCGGGGAGCTGTTTTTT. It codes for CASSLGGSGGELFF. The chain recombines TRBV11-3 with TRBJ2-2; D gene unclear. CDR1 is SGHNT, CDR2 YENEEA, per germline. This CDR3 is 14 amino acids long. Trimming took off 1 base at V and 7 bases at J, with 10 bases between the two ends. Full variable domain (missing parts from reference TRBV11-3 and TRBJ2-2): EAGVVQSPRYKIIEKKQPVAFWCNPISGHNTLYWYLQNLGQGPELLIRYENEEAVDDSQLPKDRFSAERLKGVDSTLKIQPAELGDSAVYLCASSLGGSGGELFFGEGSRLTVL.

The chain couples TRBV6-6 to TRBJ1-1; 8 bases match TRBD1. Germline lookup yields CDR1 MNHNY and CDR2 SVGAGI (reference sequence). This CDR3 comprises 15 residues. The trim removed 7 bases at V and 1 base at J, leaving 8 bases unmatched. CDR3 bases: TGTGCCAGCATCGGGCAGGGGGCTGAGAACACTGAAGCTTTCTTT. Encoded protein: CASIGQGAENTEAFF.

This chain uses TRBV6-6 with TRBJ2-7; D possibly corresponds to TRBD2 (6 bases). Trimming cost V 3 bases and J 0 bases, with 9 bases left between them. The CDR3 is 14 residues long. Germline assignment: CDR1 MNHNY and CDR2 SVGAGI (reference sequence). CDR3 in amino acids: CASSYAGSSYEQYF. The CDR3 DNA reads TGTGCCAGCAGTTATGCGGGGTCCTCCTACGAGCAGTACTTC.

The chain employs TRBV7-2 and TRBJ2-5, with TRBD2 matching over 8 bases. CDR1 and CDR2 from the germline V gene are SGHTA and FQGNSA. With V trimmed by 5 bases and J by 5 bases, 7 bases remained unmatched. The CDR3 is 14 amino acids. The CDR3 protein is CASSPGRVGETQYF. In DNA form, the CDR3 reads TGTGCCAGCAGCCCCGGGAGGGTCGGGGAGACCCAGTACTTC. Using reference TRBV7-2 and TRBJ2-5 for the parts outside the CDR3, the full variable domain is GAGVSQSPSNKVTEKGKDVELRCDPISGHTALYWYRQSLGQGLEFLIYFQGNSAPDKSGLPSDRFSAERTGGSVSTLTIQRTQQEDSAVYLCASSPGRVGETQYFGPGTRLLVL.

This clone was found a few times. V and J are TRBV7-3 and TRBJ1-2; D unresolved. V gave up 5 bases and J gave up 8 bases, with 21 bases separating them. Germline V CDR1 and CDR2: SGHTA, FQGTGA. The CDR3 contains 15 residues. The CDR3 spells CASSQRLGGNEGYTF. The CDR3 DNA is TGTGCCAGCAGCCAGCGGTTGGGAGGGAATGAGGGCTACACCTTC.

J is TRBJ2-5 and V is TRBV13, with 14 bases that match TRBD2. The germline gives CDR1 PRHDT, CDR2 FYEKMQ (reference sequence). The ends lost 1 base at V and 5 bases at J; junction bases unmatched: 6. The CDR3 loop spans 17 amino acids. The CDR3 loop reads CASSLVGLAGVGETQYF. For the CDR3, the DNA is TGTGCCAGCAGCTTAGTGGGACTAGCGGGAGTTGGGGAGACCCAGTACTTC.

CDR3 bases: TGCGCCAGCAGCCAAGATCTGGGCGGAGGTGGCACAGATACGCAGTATTTT. Translation gives CASSQDLGGGGTDTQYF. The chain links TRBV4-1 to TRBJ2-3; weak D call: TRBD2 (5 bases). Germline CDR1 is MGHRA and CDR2 is YSYEKL. The CDR3 length is 17 residues. The ends were cut back, 0 bases at V and 1 base at J, with 14 bases in the middle.

The chain joins TRBV6-5 to TRBJ2-7; 9 nucleotides align to TRBD1. The V gene's germline CDR1 is MNHEY and CDR2 SVGAGI. Trimming at V came to 5 bases and at J to 7 bases, leaving 9 bases not matched to a gene. CDR3 length: 14 amino acids. The CDR3 region has the DNA TGTGCCAGCAGTCCACGACAGGGGGGGAATGAGCAGTACTTC. This translates into CASSPRQGGNEQYF.